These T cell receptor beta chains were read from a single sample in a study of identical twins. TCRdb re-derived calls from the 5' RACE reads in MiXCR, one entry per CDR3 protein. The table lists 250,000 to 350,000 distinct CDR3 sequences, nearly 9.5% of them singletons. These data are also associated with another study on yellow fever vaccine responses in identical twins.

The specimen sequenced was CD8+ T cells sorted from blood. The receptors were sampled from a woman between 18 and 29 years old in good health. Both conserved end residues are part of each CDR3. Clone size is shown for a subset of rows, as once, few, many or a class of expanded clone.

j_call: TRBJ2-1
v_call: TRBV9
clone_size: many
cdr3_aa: CASSANNEQFF

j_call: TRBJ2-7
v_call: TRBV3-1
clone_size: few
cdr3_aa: CASSPRGQGDLEQYF

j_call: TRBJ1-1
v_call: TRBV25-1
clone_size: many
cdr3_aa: CASSGGTATEAFF

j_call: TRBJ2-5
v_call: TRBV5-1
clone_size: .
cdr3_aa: CASSLEREGPQETQYF

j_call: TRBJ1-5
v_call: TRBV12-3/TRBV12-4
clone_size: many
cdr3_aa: CASSYRISNQPQHF

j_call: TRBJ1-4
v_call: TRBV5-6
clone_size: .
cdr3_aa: CASGQANNEKLFF

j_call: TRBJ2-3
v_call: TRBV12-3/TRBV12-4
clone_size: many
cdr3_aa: CASSFRAPSTDTQYF

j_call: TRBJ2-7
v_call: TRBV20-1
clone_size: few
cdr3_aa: CSARGAWGSYEQYF

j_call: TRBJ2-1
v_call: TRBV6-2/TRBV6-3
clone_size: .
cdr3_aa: CATRPAGGEEFF

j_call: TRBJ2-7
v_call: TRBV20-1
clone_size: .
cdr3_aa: CSARDAGFSYEQYF

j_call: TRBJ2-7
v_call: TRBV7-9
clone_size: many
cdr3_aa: CASSPRDWTYEQYF

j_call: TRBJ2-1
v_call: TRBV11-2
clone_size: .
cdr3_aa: CASSSYSPNEQFF

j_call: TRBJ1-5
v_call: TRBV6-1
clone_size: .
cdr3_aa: CASGHNQPQHF

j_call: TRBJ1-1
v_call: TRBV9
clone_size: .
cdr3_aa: CASSPPGLEAFF

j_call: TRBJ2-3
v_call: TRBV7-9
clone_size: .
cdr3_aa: CASSSESTDTQYF

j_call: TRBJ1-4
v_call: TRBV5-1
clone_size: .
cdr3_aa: CASSPGGAKEKLFF

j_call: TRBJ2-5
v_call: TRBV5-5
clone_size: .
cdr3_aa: CASSGGGRDQETQYF

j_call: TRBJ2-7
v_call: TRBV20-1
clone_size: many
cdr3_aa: CSACRGGGPYEQYF

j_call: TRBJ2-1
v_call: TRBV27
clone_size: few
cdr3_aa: CASSLEGGTSYNEQFF

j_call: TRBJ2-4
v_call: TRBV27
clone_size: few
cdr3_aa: CASSLYGGLAKNIQYF

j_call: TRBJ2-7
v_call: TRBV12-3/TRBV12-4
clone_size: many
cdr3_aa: CASRNQGAYEQYF

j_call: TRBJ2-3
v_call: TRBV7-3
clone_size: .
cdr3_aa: CASSLTSGAGDTQYF

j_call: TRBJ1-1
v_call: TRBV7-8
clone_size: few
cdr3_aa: CASTSGPNTEAFF

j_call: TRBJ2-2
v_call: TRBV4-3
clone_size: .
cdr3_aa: CASSQGNSGHINTGELFF

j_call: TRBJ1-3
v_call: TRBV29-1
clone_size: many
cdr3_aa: CSVEWVTGNTIYF

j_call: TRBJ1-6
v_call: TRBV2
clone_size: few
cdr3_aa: CASTPDGLSSYNSPLHF

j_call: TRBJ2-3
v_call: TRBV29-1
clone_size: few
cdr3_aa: CSVEPGGRMDTQYF

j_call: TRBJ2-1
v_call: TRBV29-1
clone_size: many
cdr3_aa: CSVEGLKNEQFF

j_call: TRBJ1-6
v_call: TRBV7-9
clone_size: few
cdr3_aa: CASSLDDSALHF

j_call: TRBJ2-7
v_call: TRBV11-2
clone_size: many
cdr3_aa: CASSAGLAGGKYEQYF

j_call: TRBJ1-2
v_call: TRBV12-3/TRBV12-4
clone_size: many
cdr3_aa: CASTNRQGSPNYGYTF

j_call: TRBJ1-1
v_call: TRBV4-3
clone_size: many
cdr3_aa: CASSNRDRANTEAFF

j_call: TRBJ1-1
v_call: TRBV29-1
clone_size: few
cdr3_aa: CSVEDEEGPSFF

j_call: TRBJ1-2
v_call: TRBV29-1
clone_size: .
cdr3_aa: CSVPPGGGLLGYTF

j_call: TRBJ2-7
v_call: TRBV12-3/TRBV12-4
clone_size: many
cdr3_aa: CASSLQGSEQYF

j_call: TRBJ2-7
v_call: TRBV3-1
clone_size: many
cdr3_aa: CASSTRDSRSHPYEQYF